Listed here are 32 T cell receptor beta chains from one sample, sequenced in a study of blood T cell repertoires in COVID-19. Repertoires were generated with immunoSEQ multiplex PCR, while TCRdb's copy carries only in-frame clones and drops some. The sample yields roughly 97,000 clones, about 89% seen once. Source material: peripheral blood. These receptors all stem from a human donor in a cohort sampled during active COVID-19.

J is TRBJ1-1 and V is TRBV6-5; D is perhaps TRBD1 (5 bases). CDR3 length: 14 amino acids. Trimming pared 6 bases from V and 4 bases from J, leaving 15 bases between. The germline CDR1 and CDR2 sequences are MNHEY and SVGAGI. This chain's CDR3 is CASRPGYVGTEAFF. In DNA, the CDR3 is TGTGCCAGCAGGCCAGGGTACGTGGGCACTGAAGCTTTCTTT.

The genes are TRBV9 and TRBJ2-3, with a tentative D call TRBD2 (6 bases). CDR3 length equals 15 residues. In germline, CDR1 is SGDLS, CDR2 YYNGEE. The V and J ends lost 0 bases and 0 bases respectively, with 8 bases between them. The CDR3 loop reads CASSVGGDSTDTQYF. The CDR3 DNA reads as TGTGCCAGCAGCGTAGGGGGGGACAGCACAGATACGCAGTATTTT.

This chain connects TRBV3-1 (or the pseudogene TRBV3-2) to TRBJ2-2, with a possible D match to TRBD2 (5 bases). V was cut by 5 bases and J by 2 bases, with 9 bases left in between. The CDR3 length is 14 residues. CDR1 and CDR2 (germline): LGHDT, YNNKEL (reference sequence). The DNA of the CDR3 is TGTGCCAGCAGCAGAGGAGGAAACACCGGGGAGCTGTTTTTT. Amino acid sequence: CASSRGGNTGELFF.

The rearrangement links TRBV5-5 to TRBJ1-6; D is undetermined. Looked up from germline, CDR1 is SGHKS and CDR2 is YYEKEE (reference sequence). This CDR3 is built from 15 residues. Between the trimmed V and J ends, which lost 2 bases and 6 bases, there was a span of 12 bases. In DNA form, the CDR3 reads TGTGCCAGCAGCTTCTCGAGCGCCCCTAATTCACCCCTCCACTTT. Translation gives CASSFSSAPNSPLHF.

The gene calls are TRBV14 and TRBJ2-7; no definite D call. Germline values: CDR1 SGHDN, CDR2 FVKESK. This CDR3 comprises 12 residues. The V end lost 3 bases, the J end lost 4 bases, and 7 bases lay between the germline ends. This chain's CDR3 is CASSHTFYEQYF. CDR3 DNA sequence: TGTGCCAGCAGCCATACTTTTTACGAGCAGTACTTC.

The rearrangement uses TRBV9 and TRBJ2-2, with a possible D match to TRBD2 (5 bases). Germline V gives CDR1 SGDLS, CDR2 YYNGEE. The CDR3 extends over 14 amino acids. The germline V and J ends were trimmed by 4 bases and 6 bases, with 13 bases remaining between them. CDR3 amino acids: CASSPPHGAGELFF. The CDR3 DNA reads TGTGCCAGCAGCCCCCCGCACGGGGCCGGGGAGCTGTTTTTT.

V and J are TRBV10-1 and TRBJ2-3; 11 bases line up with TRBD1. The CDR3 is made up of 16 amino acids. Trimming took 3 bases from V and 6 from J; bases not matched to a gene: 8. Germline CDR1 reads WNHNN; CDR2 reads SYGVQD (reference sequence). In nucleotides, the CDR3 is TGCGCCAGCAGTGAAACCGGACAGGGGGCGATGGATACGCAGTATTTT. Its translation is CASSETGQGAMDTQYF.

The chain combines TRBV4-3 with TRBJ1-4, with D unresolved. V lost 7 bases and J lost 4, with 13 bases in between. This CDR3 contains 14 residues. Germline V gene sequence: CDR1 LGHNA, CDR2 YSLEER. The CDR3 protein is CASTPAALNEKLFF. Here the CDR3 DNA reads TGCGCCAGCACTCCCGCAGCGCTTAATGAAAAACTGTTTTTT.

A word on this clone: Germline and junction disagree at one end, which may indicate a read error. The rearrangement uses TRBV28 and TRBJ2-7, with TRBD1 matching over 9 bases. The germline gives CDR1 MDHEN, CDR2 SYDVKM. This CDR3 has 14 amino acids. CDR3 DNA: TGTGTCAGCAACTTACAGGGGGCTTCCTACGAGCAGTACTTC. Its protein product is CVSNLQGASYEQYF.

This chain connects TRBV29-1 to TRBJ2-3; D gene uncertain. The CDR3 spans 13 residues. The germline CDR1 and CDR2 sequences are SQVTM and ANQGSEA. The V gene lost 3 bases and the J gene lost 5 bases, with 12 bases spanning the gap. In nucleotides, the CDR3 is TGCAGCGTTGACGGCGGAACGAGAGATACGCAGTATTTT. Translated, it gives CSVDGGTRDTQYF.

CDR3 nucleotides: TGTGCCAGCAGCTTACAGGGGGGAGATACGCAGTATTTT. This codes for CASSLQGGDTQYF. The V and J genes are TRBV5-6 and TRBJ2-3, with 8 bases identical to TRBD1. The CDR3 consists of 13 residues. Per germline, CDR1 SGHDT and CDR2 YYEEEE. Germline trimming cut 2 bases from V and 5 bases from J; bases unmatched to any gene: 1.

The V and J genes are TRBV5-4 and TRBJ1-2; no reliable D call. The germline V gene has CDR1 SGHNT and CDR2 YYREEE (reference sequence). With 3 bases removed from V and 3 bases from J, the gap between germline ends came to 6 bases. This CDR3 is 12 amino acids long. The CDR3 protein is CASSSFDYGYTF. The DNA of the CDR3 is TGTGCCAGCAGCTCCTTTGACTATGGCTACACCTTC.

Written as DNA, the CDR3 is TGTGCCAGCAGCCCTGGGACAGGACCTTACAATGAGCAGTTCTTC. The encoded protein is CASSPGTGPYNEQFF. The chain recombines TRBV7-3 with TRBJ2-1, with 8 bases fitting TRBD1. This CDR3 has 15 amino acids. CDR1 SGHTA and CDR2 FQGTGA come from the germline V gene. Trimming took 5 bases from V and 4 from J; bases not matched to a gene: 7.

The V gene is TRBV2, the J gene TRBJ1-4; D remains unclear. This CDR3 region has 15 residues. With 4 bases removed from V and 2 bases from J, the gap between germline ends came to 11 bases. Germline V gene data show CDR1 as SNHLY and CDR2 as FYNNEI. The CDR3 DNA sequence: TGTGCCAGCAGTGGCCGGGAACCTACTAATGAAAAACTGTTTTTT. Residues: CASSGREPTNEKLFF.

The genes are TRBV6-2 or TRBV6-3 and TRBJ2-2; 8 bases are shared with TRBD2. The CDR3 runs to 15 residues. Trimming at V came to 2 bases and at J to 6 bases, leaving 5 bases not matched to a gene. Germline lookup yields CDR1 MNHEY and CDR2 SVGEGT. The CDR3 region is CASSYVGGASGELFF. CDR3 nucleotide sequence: TGTGCCAGCAGTTACGTCGGGGGGGCCTCCGGGGAGCTGTTTTTT.

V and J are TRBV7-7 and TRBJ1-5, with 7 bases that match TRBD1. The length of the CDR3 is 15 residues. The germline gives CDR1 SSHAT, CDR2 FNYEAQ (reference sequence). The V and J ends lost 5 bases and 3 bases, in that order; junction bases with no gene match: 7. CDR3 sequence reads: CASSPEQGTNQPQHF. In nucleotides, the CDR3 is TGTGCCAGCAGCCCGGAACAGGGGACCAATCAGCCCCAGCATTTT. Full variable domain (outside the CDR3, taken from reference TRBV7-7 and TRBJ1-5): GAGVSQSPRYKVTKRGQDVTLRCDPISSHATLYWYQQALGQGPEFLTYFNYEAQPDKSGLPSDRFSAERPEGSISTLTIQRTEQRDSAMYRCASSPEQGTNQPQHFGDGTRLSIL.

The chain's CDR3 is CASSGLAGAAETQYF. The CDR3 DNA is TGTGCCAGCAGTGGTTTGGCGGGAGCGGCGGAGACCCAGTACTTC. The V and J genes are TRBV28 and TRBJ2-5; 7 nucleotides line up with TRBD2. The CDR3 is made up of 15 amino acids. CDR1 is MDHEN and CDR2 is SYDVKM in the germline V gene. Unmatched junction bases numbered 11, after V lost 5 bases and J lost 5 bases.

The CDR3 sequence: CATGYEQYF. The DNA of the CDR3 is TGTGCGACAGGGTACGAGCAGTACTTC. The rearrangement joins TRBV28 to TRBJ2-7; 7 bases are a match to TRBD1. Per the germline V gene, CDR1 is MDHEN and CDR2 is SYDVKM. This CDR3 has 9 residues.

The CDR3 protein is CASSIRLLETQYF. The DNA of the CDR3 is TGTGCCAGTAGTATAAGACTTCTGGAGACCCAGTACTTC. The chain has TRBV19 and TRBJ2-5; D is ambiguous. The length of the CDR3 is 13 residues. The germline V gene has CDR1 LNHDA and CDR2 SQIVND (reference sequence). With 2 bases removed from V and 5 bases from J, the gap between germline ends came to 9 bases.

The CDR3 region has the DNA TGTGCCAGCAGCTTATATCCGGGAACCAATGAGCAGTTCTTC. Its protein product is CASSLYPGTNEQFF. This chain connects TRBV7-3 to TRBJ2-1; D is possibly TRBD2 (5 bases). The V end lost 2 bases, the J end lost 6 bases, and 11 bases lay between the germline ends. This CDR3 is 14 amino acids long. The germline V gene encodes CDR1 SGHTA and CDR2 FQGTGA.

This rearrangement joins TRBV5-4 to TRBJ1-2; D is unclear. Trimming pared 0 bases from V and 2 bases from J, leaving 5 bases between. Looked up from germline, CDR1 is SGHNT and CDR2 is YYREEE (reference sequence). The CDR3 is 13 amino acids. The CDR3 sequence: CASSLAGNYGYTF. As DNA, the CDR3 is TGTGCCAGCAGCTTGGCCGGGAACTATGGCTACACCTTC.

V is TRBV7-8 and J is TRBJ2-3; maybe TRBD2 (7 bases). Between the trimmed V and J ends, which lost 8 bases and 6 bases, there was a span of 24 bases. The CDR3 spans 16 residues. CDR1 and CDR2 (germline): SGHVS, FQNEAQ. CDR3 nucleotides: TGTGCCAGCGGTTTGGTCGTGGGCGGGGGCTCCGATACGCAGTATTTT. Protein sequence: CASGLVVGGGSDTQYF.

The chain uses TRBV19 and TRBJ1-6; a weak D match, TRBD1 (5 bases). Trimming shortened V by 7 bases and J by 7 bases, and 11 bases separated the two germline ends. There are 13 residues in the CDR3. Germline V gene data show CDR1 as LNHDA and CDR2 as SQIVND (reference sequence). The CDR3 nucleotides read TGTGCCAGTAAGGAGGAGGGGAATTCACCCCTCCACTTT. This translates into CASKEEGNSPLHF.

CDR3 bases: TGTGCCAGCAGCCACCTGACAGGGGCGGGTGAAAAACTGTTTTTT. It is translated as CASSHLTGAGEKLFF. The rearrangement uses TRBV3-1 (or the pseudogene TRBV3-2) and TRBJ1-4; 8 bases are a match to TRBD1. Per germline, CDR1 LGHDT and CDR2 YNNKEL (reference sequence). The CDR3 consists of 15 residues. Trimming at V came to 3 bases and at J to 7 bases, leaving 7 bases not matched to a gene.

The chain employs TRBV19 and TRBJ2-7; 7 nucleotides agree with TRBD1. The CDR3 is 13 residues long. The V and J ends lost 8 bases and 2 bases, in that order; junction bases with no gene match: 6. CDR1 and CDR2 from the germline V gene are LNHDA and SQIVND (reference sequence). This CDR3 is CASADRAAYEQYF. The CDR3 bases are TGTGCCAGTGCCGACAGGGCCGCCTACGAGCAGTACTTC.

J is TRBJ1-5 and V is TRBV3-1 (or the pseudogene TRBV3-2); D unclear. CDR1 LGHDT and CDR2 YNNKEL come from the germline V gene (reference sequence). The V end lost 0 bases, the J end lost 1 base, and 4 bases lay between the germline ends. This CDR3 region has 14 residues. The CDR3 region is CASSQESSNQPQHF. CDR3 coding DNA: TGTGCCAGCAGCCAAGAAAGCAGCAATCAGCCCCAGCATTTT.

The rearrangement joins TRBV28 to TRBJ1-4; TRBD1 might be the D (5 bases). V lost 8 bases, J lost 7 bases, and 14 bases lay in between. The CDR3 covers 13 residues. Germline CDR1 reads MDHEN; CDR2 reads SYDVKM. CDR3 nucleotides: TGTGCCAGCCAGGGAGGGTTACTTGAAAAACTGTTTTTT. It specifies CASQGGLLEKLFF.

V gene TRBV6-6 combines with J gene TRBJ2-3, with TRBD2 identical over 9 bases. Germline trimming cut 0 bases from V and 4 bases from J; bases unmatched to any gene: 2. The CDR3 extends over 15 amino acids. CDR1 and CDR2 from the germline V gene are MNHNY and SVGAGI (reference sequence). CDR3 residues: CASSYSLAGADTQYF. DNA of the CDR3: TGTGCCAGCAGTTACTCGTTAGCGGGAGCAGATACGCAGTATTTT.

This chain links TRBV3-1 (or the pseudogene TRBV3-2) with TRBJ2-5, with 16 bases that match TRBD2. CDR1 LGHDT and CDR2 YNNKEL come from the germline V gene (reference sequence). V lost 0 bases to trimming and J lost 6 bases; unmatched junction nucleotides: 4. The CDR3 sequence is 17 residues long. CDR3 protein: CASSQEGLAGGQKTQYF. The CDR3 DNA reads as TGTGCCAGCAGCCAAGAGGGACTAGCGGGGGGGCAGAAGACCCAGTACTTC.

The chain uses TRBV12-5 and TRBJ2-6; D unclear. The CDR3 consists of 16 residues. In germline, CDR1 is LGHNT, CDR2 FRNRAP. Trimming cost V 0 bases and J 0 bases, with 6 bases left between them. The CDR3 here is CASGLVLGSGANVLTF. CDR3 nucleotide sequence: TGTGCTAGTGGTTTGGTCCTAGGCTCTGGGGCCAACGTCCTGACTTTC.

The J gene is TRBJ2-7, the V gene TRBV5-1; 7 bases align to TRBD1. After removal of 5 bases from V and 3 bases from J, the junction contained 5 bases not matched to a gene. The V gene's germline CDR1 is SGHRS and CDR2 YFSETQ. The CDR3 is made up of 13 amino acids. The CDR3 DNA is TGCGCCAGCAGTCAAGGACAGGACTACGAGCAGTACTTC. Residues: CASSQGQDYEQYF.

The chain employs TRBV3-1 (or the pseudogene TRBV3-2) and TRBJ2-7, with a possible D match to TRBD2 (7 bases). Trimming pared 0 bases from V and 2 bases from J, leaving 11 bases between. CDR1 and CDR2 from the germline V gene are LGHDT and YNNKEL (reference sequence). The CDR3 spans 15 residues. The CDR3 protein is CASSQEGAGAYEQYF. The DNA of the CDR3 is TGTGCCAGCAGCCAAGAGGGGGCGGGAGCCTACGAGCAGTACTTC.